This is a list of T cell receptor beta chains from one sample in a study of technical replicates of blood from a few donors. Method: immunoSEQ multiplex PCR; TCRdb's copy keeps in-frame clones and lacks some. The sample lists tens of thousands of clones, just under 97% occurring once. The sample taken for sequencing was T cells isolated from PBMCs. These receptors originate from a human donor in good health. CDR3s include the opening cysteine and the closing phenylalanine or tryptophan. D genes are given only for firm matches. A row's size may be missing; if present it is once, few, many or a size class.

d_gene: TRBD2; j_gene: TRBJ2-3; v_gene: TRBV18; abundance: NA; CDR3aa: CASSSLAGGPTDTQYF; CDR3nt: TGTGCCAGCTCATCGTTAGCGGGAGGGCCAACAGATACGCAGTATTTT
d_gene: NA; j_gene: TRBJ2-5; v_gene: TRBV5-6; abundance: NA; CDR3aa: CASNLRETQYF; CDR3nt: TGTGCCAGCAACCTTAGAGAGACCCAGTACTTC
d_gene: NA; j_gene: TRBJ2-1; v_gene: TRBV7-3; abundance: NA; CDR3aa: CASSLIPGMDEQFF; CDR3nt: TGTGCCAGCAGCTTAATACCAGGGATGGATGAGCAGTTCTTC
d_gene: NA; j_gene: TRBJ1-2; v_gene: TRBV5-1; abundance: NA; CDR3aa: CASSSSQGSYGYTF; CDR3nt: TGCGCCAGCAGCTCCTCACAGGGATCTTATGGCTACACCTTC
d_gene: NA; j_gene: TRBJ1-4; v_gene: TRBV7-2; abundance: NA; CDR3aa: CASSPHARLNEKLFF; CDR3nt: TGTGCCAGCAGCCCGCATGCCAGGTTGAATGAAAAACTGTTTTTT
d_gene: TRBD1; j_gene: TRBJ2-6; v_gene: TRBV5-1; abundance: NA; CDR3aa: CASSSGQASGANVLTF; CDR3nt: TGCGCCAGCAGCTCGGGACAGGCCTCTGGGGCCAACGTCCTGACTTTC
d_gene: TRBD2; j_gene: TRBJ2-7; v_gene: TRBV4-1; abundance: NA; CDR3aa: CASSQGAGAYEQYF; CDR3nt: TGCGCCAGCAGCCAAGGGGCGGGAGCCTACGAGCAGTACTTC
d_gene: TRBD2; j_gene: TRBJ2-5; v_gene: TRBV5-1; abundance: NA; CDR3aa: CASSTGLAGGVQETQYF; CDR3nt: TGCGCCAGCAGCACGGGACTAGCGGGAGGGGTACAAGAGACCCAGTACTTC
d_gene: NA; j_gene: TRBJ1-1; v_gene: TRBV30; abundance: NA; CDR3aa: CAWRALDTEAFF; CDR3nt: TGTGCCTGGAGGGCCCTTGACACTGAAGCTTTCTTT
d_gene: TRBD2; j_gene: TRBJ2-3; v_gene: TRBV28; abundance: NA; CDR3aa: CASSLGTSSGDTQYF; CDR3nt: TGTGCCAGCAGTTTGGGGACTAGCTCGGGGGATACGCAGTATTTT
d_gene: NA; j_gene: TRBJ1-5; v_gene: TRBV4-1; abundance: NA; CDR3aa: CASSQGTASNQPQHF; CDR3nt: TGCGCCAGCAGCCAAGGTACAGCTAGCAATCAGCCCCAGCATTTT
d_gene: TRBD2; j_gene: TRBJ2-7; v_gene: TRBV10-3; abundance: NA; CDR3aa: CAISERLELLAGSYEQYF; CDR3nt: TGTGCCATCAGTGAAAGGTTGGAGTTACTAGCGGGCTCCTACGAGCAGTACTTC
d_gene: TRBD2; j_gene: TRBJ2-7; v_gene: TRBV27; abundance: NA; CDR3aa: CASSLSGSGYEQYF; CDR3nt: TGTGCCAGCAGCCTTAGCGGGAGCGGCTACGAGCAGTACTTC
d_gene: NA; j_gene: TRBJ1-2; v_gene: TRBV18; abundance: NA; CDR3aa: CASSLENRGYTF; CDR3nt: TGTGCCAGCTCCCTAGAGAACAGGGGCTACACCTTC
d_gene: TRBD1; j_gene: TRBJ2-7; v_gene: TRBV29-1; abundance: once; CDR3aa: CSAGTGFSYEQYF; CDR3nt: TGCAGCGCAGGGACAGGGTTCTCCTACGAGCAGTACTTC
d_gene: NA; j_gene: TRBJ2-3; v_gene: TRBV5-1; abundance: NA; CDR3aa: CASSQSPVGRDTQYF; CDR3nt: TGCGCCAGCAGCCAATCGCCCGTGGGGAGAGATACGCAGTATTTT
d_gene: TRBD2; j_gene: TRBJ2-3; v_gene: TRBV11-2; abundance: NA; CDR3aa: CASRTLAGGDTQYF; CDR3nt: TGTGCCAGCAGGACTCTAGCGGGAGGAGATACGCAGTATTTT
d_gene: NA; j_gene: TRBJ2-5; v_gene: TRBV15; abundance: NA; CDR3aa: CATSRVSGETQYF; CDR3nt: TGTGCCACCAGCAGAGTGAGCGGCGAGACCCAGTACTTC
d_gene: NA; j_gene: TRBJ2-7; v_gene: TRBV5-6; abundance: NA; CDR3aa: CASSLSRQENEQYF; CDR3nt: TGTGCCAGCAGCTTGTCTCGACAGGAAAACGAGCAGTACTTC
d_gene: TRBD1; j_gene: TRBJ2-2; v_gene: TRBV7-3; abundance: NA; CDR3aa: CASSLITGEAGELFF; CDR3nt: TGTGCCAGCAGCTTAATAACAGGGGAAGCCGGGGAGCTGTTTTTT
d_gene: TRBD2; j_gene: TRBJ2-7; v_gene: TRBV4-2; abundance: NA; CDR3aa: CASSQESYSGTSDNEQYF; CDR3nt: TGTGCCAGCAGCCAAGAATCCTATAGTGGGACTAGCGATAACGAGCAGTACTTC
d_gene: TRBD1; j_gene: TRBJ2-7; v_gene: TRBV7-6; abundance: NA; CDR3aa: CASSPDGTVGYEQYF; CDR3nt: TGTGCCAGCAGCCCGGATGGGACAGTCGGCTACGAGCAGTACTTC